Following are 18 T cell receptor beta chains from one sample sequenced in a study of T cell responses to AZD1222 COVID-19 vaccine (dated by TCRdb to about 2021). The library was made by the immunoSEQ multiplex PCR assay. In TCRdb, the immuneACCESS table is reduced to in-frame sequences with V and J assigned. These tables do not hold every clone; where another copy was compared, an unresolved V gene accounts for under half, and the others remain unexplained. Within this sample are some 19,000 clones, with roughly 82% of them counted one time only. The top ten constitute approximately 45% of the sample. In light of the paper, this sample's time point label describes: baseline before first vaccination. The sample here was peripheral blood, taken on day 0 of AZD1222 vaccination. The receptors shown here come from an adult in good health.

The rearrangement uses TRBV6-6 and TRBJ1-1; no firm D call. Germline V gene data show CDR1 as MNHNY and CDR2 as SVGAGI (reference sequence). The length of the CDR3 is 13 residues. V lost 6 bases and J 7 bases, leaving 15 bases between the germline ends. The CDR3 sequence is CASSFTRTDEAFF. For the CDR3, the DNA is TGTGCCAGCAGCTTCACCCGGACGGATGAAGCTTTCTTT.

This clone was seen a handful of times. This chain's CDR3 is CATSSGTSGGAYEQFF. The DNA for the CDR3 is TGTGCCACCAGCAGCGGGACTAGCGGGGGGGCGTATGAGCAGTTCTTC. The rearrangement uses TRBV15 and TRBJ2-1; 16 nucleotides match TRBD2. This CDR3 comprises 16 residues. In germline, CDR1 is LNHNV, CDR2 YYDKDF (reference sequence). The V gene end was trimmed by 3 bases and the J gene end by 8 bases; junction bases not matched to a gene: 4.

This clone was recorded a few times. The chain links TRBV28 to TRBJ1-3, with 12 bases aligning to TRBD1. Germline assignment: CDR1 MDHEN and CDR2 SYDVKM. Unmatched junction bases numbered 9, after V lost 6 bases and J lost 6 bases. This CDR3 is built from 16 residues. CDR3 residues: CASSRDRGPIENTIYF. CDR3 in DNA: TGTGCCAGCAGCCGGGACAGGGGGCCTATTGAAAACACCATATATTTT.

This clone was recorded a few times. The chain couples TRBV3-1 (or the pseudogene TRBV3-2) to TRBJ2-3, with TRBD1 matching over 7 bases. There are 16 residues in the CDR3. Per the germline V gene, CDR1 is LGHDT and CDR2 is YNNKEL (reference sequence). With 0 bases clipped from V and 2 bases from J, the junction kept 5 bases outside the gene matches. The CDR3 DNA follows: TGTGCCAGCAGCCAAGATCTTACAGGGGTCACAGATACGCAGTATTTT. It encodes CASSQDLTGVTDTQYF.

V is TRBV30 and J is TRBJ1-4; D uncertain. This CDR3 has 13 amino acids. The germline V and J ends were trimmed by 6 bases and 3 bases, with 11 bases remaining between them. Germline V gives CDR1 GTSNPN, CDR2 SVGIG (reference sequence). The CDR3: CACKASSNEKLFF. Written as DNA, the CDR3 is TGTGCCTGCAAGGCTTCCTCTAATGAAAAACTGTTTTTT.

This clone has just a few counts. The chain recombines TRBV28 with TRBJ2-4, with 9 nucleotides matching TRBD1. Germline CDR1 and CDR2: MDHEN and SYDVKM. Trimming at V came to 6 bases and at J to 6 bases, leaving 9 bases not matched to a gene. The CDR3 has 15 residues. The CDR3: CASSTLTGGGNIQYF. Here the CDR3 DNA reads TGTGCCAGCAGCACCCTCACAGGGGGCGGAAACATTCAGTACTTC.

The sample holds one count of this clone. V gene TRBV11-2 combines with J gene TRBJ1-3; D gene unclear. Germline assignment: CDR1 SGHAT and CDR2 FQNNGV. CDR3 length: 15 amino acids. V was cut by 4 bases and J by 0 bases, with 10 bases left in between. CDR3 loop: CASSSRTVSGNTIYF. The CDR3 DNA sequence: TGTGCCAGCAGCTCAAGGACGGTCTCTGGAAACACCATATATTTT. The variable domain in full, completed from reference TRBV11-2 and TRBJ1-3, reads EAGVAQSPRYKIIEKRQSVAFWCNPISGHATLYWYQQILGQGPKLLIQFQNNGVVDDSQLPKDRFSAERLKGVDSTLKIQPAKLEDSAVYLCASSSRTVSGNTIYFGEGSWLTVV.

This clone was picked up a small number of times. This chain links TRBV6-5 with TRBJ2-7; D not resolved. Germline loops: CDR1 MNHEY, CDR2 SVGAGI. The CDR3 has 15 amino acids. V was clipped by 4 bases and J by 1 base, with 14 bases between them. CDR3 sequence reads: CASSLRPGLSYEQYF. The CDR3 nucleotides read TGTGCCAGCAGTTTACGCCCCGGGTTATCCTACGAGCAGTACTTC.

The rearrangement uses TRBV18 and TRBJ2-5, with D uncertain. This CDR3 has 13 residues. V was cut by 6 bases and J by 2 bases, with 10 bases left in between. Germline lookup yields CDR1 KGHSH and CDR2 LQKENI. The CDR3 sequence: CASSAREQETQYF. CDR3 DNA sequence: TGTGCCAGCTCCGCCCGCGAACAAGAGACCCAGTACTTC.

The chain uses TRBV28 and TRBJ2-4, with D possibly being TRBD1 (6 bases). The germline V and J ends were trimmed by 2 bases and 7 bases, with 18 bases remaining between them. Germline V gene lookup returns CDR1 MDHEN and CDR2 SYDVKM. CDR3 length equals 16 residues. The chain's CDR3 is CASSLSLSGARNIQYF. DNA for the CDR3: TGTGCCAGCAGTTTAAGTCTTTCAGGGGCTCGGAACATTCAGTACTTC.

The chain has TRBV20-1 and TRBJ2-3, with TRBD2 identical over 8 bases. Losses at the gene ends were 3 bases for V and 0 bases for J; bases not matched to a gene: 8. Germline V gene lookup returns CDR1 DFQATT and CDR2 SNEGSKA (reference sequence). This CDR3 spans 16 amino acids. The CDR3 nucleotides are TGCAGTGCTAGTTCATATAGCGGGGTGAGCACAGATACGCAGTATTTT. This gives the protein CSASSYSGVSTDTQYF.

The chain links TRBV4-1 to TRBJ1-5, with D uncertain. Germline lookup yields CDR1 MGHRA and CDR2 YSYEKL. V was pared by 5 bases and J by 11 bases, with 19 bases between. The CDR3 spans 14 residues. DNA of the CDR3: TGCGCCAGCAGCTTTGGGCCCCTAGGTGGGGCCCAGCATTTT. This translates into CASSFGPLGGAQHF.

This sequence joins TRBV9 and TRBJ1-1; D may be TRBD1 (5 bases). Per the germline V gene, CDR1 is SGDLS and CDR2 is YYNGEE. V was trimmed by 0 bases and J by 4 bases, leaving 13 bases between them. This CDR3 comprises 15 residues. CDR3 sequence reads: CASSVGGEGSTEAFF. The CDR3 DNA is TGTGCCAGCAGCGTAGGGGGCGAGGGGAGCACTGAAGCTTTCTTT. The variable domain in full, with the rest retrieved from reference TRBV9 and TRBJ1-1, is DSGVTQTPKHLITATGQRVTLRCSPRSGDLSVYWYQQSLDQGLQFLIQYYNGEERAKGNILERFSAQQFPDLHSELNLSSLELGDSALYFCASSVGGEGSTEAFFGQGTRLTVV.

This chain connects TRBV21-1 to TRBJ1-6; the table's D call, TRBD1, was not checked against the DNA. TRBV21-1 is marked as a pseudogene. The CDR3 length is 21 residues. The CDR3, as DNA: TGTGCCAGCAGCAAAGTCGGGACCTTGACAGGGTTTAGCTCCTATAATTCACCCCTCCACTTT. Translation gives CASSKVGTLTGFSSYNSPLHF.

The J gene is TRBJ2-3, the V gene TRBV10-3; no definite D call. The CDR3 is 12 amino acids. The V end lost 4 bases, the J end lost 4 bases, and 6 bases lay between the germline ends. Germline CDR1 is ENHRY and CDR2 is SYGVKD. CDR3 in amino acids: CAISAGPDTQYF. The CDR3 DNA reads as TGTGCCATCAGTGCCGGCCCAGATACGCAGTATTTT.

Here the CDR3 reads CASSYTARVGYTEAFF. CDR3 nucleotide sequence: TGTGCCAGCAGTTACACGGCTCGGGTGGGGTACACTGAAGCTTTCTTT. The rearrangement uses TRBV6-5 and TRBJ1-1; D is unresolved. Germline V CDR1 and CDR2: MNHEY, SVGAGI. Trimming took off 2 bases at V and 3 bases at J, with 16 bases between the two ends. The CDR3 is 16 residues long.

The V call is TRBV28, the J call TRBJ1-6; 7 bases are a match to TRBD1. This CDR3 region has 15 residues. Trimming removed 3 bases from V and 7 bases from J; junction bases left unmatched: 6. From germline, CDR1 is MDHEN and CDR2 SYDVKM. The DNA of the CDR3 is TGTGCCAGCAGTTTGGCAGACAGGGTAAATTCACCCCTCCACTTT. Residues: CASSLADRVNSPLHF. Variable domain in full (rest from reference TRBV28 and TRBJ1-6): DVKVTQSSRYLVKRTGEKVFLECVQDMDHENMFWYRQDPGLGLRLIYFSYDVKMKEKGDIPEGYSVSREKKERFSLILESASTNQTSMYLCASSLADRVNSPLHFGNGTRLTVT.

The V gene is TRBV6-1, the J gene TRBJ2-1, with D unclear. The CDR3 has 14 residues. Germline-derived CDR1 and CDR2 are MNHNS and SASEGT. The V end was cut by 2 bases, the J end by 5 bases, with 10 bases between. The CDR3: CASSEIVRNNEQFF. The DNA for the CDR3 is TGTGCCAGCAGTGAAATTGTAAGAAACAATGAGCAGTTCTTC.